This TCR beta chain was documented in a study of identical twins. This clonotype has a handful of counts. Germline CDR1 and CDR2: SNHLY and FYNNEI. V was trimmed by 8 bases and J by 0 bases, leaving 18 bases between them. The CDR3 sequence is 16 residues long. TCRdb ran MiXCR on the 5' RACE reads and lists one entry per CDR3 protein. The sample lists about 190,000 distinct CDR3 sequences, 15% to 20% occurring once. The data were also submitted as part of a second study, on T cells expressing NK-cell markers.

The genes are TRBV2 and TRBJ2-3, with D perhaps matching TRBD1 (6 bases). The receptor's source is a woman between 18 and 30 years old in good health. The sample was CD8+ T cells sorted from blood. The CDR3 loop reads CASSWGTHASTDTQYF. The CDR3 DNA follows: TGTGCCAGCTCTTGGGGGACACACGCTAGCACAGATACGCAGTATTTT.